The clone carrying this TCR beta chain was detected a few times. It was with a sample-barcoded 5' primer and a J-beta primer mix that a second PCR of about 6 to 12 cycles was run. MiXCR, applied by TCRdb to the 5' RACE reads, yields one record per CDR3 protein. The sample yields under 1,000,000 distinct CDR3 sequences, around 50% seen once. This sample was included in a study of blood T cells in healthy people across ages. Looking at the study overall: Per two T cells, about one barcoded beta molecule was captured through template switching.

The sequenced sample consisted of blood. This TCR was recovered from a man older than 75 in good health.

CDR3 bases: TGTGCCAGTAGTATCGACAGGGCCGGCGAGCAGTACTTC. Translation: CASSIDRAGEQYF. V is TRBV19 and J is TRBJ2-7; 7 bases agree with TRBD1. V was pared by 3 bases and J by 6 bases, with 5 bases of the junction left unmatched. The CDR3 runs 13 residues. CDR1 and CDR2 from the germline V gene are LNHDA and SQIVND (reference sequence).